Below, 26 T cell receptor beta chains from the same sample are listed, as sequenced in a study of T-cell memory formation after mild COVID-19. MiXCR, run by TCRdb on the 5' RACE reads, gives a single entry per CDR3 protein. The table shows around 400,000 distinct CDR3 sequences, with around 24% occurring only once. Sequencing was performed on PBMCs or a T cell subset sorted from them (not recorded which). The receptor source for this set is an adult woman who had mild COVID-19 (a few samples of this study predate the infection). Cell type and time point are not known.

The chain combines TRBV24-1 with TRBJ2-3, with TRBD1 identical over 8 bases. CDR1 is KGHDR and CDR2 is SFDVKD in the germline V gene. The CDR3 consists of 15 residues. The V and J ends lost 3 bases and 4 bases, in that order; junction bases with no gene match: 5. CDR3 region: CATSDPGQDSDTQYF. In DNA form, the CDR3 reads TGTGCCACCAGTGATCCGGGACAGGACTCAGATACGCAGTATTTT.

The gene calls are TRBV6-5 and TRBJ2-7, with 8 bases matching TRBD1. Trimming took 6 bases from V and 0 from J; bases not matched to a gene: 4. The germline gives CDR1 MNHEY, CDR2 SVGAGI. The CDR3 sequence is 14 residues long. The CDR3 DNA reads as TGTGCCAGCAGCCGGACAGGGTACTCCTACGAGCAGTACTTC. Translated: CASSRTGYSYEQYF.

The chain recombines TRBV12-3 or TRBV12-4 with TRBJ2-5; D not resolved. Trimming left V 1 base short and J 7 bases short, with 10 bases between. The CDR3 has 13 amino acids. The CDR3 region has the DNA TGTGCCAGCAGTTTAGGGGGTTCTGGGACCCAGTACTTC. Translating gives CASSLGGSGTQYF.

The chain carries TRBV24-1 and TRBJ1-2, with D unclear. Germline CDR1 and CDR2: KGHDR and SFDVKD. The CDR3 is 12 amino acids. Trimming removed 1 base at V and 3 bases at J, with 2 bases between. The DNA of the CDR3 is TGTGCCACCAGTGATTTCTACTATGGCTACACCTTC. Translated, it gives CATSDFYYGYTF.

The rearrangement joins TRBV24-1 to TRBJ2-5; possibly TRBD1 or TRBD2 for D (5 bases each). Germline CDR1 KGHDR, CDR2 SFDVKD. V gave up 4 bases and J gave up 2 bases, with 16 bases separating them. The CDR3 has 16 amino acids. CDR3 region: CATSDPGTAPQETQYF. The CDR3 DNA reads TGTGCCACCAGTGACCCTGGGACGGCCCCTCAAGAGACCCAGTACTTC.

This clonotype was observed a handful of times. For the CDR3, the DNA is TGTGCCAGCAGTTACTCGTCAGGGCGGACTGAAGCTTTCTTT. As protein: CASSYSSGRTEAFF. The chain couples TRBV6-2 or TRBV6-3 to TRBJ1-1; tentatively, D is TRBD1 (5 bases). Germline-derived CDR1 and CDR2 are MNHEY and SVGEGT. Deletions cut 0 bases from V and 5 bases from J, with 10 bases between. The CDR3 covers 14 residues.

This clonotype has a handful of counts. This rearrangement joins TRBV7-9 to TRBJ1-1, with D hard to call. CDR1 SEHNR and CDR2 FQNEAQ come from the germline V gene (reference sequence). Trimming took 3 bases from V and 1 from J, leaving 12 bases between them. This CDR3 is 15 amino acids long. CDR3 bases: TGTGCCAGCAGCTTGGTTCTGGCAGGGAACACTGAAGCTTTCTTT. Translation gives CASSLVLAGNTEAFF.

In nucleotides, the CDR3 is TGCAGCGTTGGCGGGACTAGCGGGAAGGATGAGCAGTTCTTC. Amino acid sequence: CSVGGTSGKDEQFF. The chain combines TRBV29-1 with TRBJ2-1; 13 positions agree with TRBD2. CDR1 SQVTM and CDR2 ANQGSEA come from the germline V gene. CDR3 length equals 14 residues. V lost 4 bases, J lost 8 bases, and 5 bases stayed unmatched.

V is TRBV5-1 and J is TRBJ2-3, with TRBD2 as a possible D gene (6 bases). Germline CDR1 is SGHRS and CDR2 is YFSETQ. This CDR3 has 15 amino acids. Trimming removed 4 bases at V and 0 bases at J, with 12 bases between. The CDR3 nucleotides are TGCGCCAGCAGCCTGTGGGGGGACAGCACAGATACGCAGTATTTT. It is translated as CASSLWGDSTDTQYF. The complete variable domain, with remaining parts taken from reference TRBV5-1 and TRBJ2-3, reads KAGVTQTPRYLIKTRGQQVTLSCSPISGHRSVSWYQQTPGQGLQFLFEYFSETQRNKGNFPGRFSGRQFSNSRSEMNVSTLELGDSALYLCASSLWGDSTDTQYFGPGTRLTVL.

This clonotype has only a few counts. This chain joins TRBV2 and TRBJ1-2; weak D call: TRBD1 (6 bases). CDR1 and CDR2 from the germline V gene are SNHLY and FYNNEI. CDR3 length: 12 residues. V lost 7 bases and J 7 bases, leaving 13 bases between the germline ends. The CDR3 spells CASNTGLGGYTF. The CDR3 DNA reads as TGTGCCAGCAACACAGGGCTAGGTGGCTACACCTTC.

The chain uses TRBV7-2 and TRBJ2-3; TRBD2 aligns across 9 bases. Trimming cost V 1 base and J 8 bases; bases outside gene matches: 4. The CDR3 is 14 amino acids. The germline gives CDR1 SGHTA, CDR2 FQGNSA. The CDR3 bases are TGTGCCAGCAGCTTAGAGTCTAGCGGGATTACGCAGTATTTT. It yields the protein CASSLESSGITQYF.

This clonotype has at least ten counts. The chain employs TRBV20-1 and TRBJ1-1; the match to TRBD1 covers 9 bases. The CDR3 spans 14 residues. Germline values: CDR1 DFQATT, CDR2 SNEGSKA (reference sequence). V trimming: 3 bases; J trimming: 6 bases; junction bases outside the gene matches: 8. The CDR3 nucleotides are TGCAGTGCTAGCGGAACAGGGGGCAGCGCTGAAGCTTTCTTT. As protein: CSASGTGGSAEAFF.

The CDR3 DNA sequence: TGCGCCAGCAGCCATCAGGGGGATGTGAGCAATCAGCCCCAGCATTTT. Its protein is CASSHQGDVSNQPQHF. V usage is TRBV4-1 and J usage is TRBJ1-5, with 7 bases aligning to TRBD1. The germline V gene has CDR1 MGHRA and CDR2 YSYEKL. The V and J ends lost 3 bases and 1 base, in that order; junction bases with no gene match: 6. CDR3 length: 16 residues.

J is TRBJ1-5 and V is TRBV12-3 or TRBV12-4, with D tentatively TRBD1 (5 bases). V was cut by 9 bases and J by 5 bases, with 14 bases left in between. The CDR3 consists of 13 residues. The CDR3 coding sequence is TGTGCCAGTACGGGGGGAGGATATCAGCCCCAGCATTTT. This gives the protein CASTGGGYQPQHF.

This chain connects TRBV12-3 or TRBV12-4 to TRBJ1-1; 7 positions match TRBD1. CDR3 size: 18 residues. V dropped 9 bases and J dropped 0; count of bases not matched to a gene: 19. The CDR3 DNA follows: TGTGCCAGTGGACCAGGGACAGTAAATCCAAGTATGAACACTGAAGCTTTCTTT. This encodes CASGPGTVNPSMNTEAFF.

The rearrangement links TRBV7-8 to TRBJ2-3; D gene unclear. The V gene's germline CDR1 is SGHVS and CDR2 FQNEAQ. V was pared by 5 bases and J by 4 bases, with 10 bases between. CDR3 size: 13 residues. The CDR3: CASSATVPDTQYF. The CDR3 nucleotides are TGTGCCAGCAGCGCCACAGTCCCAGATACGCAGTATTTT.

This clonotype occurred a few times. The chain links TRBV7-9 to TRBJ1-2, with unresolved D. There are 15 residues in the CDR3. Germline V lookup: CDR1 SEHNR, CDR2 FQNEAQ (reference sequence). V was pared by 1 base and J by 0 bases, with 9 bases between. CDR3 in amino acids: CASSLVGEANYGYTF. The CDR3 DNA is TGTGCCAGCAGCTTAGTCGGGGAAGCTAACTATGGCTACACCTTC.

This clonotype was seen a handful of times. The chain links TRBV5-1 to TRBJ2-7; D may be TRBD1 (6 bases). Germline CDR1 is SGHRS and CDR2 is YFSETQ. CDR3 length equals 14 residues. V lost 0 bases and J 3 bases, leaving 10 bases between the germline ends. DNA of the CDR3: TGCGCCAGCAGCTTGGAAGGGGGTGACTACGAGCAGTACTTC. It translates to CASSLEGGDYEQYF.

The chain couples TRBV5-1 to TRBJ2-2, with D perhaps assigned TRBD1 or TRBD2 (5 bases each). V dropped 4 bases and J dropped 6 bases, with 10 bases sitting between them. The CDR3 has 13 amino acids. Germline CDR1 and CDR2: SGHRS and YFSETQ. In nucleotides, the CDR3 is TGCGCCAGCAGCGACGGGGCCTCCGGGGAGCTGTTTTTT. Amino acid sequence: CASSDGASGELFF.

CDR3 protein: CASSYLIASSYNSPLHF. CDR3 DNA sequence: TGTGCCAGCAGTTACTTAATAGCATCCTCCTATAATTCACCCCTCCACTTT. V gene TRBV6-5 combines with J gene TRBJ1-6; D is unclear. Germline V gene data show CDR1 as MNHEY and CDR2 as SVGAGI. The CDR3 is 17 residues long. Trimming took 1 base from V and 0 from J, leaving 10 bases between them.

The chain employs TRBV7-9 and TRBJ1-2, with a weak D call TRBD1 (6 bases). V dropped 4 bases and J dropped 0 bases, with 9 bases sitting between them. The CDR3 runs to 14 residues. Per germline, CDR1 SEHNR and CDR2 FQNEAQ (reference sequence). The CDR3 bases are TGTGCCAGCAGCTCCTGGACAGCTAACTATGGCTACACCTTC. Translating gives CASSSWTANYGYTF.

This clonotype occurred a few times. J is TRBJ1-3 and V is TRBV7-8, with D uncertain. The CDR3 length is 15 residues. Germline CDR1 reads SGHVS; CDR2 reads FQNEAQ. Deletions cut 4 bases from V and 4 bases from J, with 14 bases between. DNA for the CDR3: TGTGCCAGCAGCTCCTACCAAAAAAAGGGAAACACCATATATTTT. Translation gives CASSSYQKKGNTIYF.

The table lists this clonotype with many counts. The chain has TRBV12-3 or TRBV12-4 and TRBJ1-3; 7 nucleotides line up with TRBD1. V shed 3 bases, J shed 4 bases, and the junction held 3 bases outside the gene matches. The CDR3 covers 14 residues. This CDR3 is CASSFRGQGNTIYF. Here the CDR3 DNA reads TGTGCCAGCAGTTTTAGGGGGCAAGGAAACACCATATATTTT.

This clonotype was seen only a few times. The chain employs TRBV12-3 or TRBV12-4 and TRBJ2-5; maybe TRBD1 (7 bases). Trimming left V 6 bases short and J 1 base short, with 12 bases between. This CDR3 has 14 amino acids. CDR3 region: CASSPGGSQETQYF. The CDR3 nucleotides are TGTGCCAGCAGCCCAGGGGGGTCCCAAGAGACCCAGTACTTC.

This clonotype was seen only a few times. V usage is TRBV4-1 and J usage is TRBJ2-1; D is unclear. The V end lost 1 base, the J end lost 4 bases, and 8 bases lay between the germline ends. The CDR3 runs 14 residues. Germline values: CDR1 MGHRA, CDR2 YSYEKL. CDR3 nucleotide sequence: TGCGCCAGCAGCCAAGCAAACAGTTACAATGAGCAGTTCTTC. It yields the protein CASSQANSYNEQFF.

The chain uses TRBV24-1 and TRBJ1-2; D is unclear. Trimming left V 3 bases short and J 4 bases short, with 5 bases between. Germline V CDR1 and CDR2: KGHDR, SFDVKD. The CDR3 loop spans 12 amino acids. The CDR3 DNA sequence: TGTGCCACCAGTGATCTAATCTATGGCTACACCTTC. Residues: CATSDLIYGYTF.